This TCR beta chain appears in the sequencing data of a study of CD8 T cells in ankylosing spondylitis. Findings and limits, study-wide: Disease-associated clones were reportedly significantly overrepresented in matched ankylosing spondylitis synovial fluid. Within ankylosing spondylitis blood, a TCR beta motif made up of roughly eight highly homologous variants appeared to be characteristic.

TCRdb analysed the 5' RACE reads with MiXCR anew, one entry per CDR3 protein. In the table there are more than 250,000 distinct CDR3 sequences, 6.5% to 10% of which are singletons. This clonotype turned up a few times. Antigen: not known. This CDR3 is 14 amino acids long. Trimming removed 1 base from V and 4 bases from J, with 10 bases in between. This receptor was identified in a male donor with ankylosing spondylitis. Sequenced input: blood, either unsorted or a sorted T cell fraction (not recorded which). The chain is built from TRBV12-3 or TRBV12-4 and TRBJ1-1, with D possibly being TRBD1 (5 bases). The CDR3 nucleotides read TGTGCCAGCAGTTTAGGATGGGACCGCACTGAAGCTTTCTTT. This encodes CASSLGWDRTEAFF.